Listed here are 9 T cell receptor beta chains from one sample, sequenced in a study of cytomegalovirus exposure and HLA in healthy donors. Primers included in the PCR were 60 Vbeta and 13 Jbeta primers. Clones were sequenced by immunoSEQ multiplex PCR, and TCRdb holds only the in-frame ones, with some missing. The sample includes around 140,000 clones, 65% to 80% seen only once; the top ten take approximately 1.6%. The sample comprised PBMCs. The receptors were gathered from a young woman in good health and CMV-seronegative.

The chain uses TRBV30 and TRBJ2-7, with D possibly matching TRBD1 (5 bases). The CDR3 runs to 14 residues. Per the germline V gene, CDR1 is GTSNPN and CDR2 is SVGIG (reference sequence). The V and J ends lost 3 bases and 2 bases respectively, with 14 bases between them. The CDR3 DNA is TGTGCCTGGAGAACTCTGGGCAGGGCCTACGAGCAGTACTTC. Translated, it gives CAWRTLGRAYEQYF.

This sequence joins TRBV6-1 and TRBJ2-1; D perhaps matches TRBD2 (5 bases). V dropped 4 bases and J dropped 2 bases, with 18 bases sitting between them. CDR1 and CDR2 from the germline V gene are MNHNS and SASEGT. There are 17 residues in the CDR3. The CDR3 here is CASSAALSSGPYNEQFF. The CDR3 coding sequence is TGTGCCAGCAGTGCGGCGTTATCAAGCGGCCCCTACAATGAGCAGTTCTTC.

This chain links TRBV30 with TRBJ1-2; D might be TRBD1 (6 bases). This CDR3 is 14 amino acids long. V was clipped by 3 bases and J by 0 bases, with 11 bases between them. Germline V CDR1 and CDR2: GTSNPN, SVGIG (reference sequence). The CDR3 DNA sequence: TGTGCCTGGAGGGGACACCGAACTAACTATGGCTACACCTTC. Its translation: CAWRGHRTNYGYTF.

This clone was recorded only once. The chain links TRBV30 to TRBJ2-1; 7 bases map to TRBD2. Germline V lookup: CDR1 GTSNPN, CDR2 SVGIG (reference sequence). This CDR3 is 13 amino acids long. Losses at the gene ends were 3 bases for V and 8 bases for J; bases not matched to a gene: 7. CDR3 in DNA: TGTGCCTGGAGAGGGAGGGCAAGGGATGAGCAGTTCTTC. This sequence encodes CAWRGRARDEQFF. The full variable domain, with the rest looked up from reference TRBV30 and TRBJ2-1, is SQTIHQWPATLVQPVGSPLSLECTVEGTSNPNLYWYRQAAGRGLQLLFYSVGIGQISSEVPQNLSASRPQDRQFILSSKKLLLSDSGFYLCAWRGRARDEQFFGPGTRLTVL.

V gene TRBV2 combines with J gene TRBJ2-3, with 7 nucleotides matching TRBD2. CDR3 length equals 14 residues. Looked up from germline, CDR1 is SNHLY and CDR2 is FYNNEI. Trimming removed 7 bases from V and 5 bases from J; junction bases left unmatched: 9. The CDR3 reads CASKVTGGGDTQYF. In DNA form, the CDR3 reads TGTGCCAGCAAGGTGACGGGAGGCGGAGATACGCAGTATTTT. Filled out from reference TRBV2 and TRBJ2-3, the complete variable domain reads EPEVTQTPSHQVTQMGQEVILRCVPISNHLYFYWYRQILGQKVEFLVSFYNNEISEKSEIFDDQFSVERPDGSNFTLKIRSTKLEDSAMYFCASKVTGGGDTQYFGPGTRLTVL.

This rearrangement joins TRBV29-1 to TRBJ2-1; 8 nucleotides agree with TRBD2. V was clipped by 5 bases and J by 8 bases; unmatched bases: 8. Germline lookup yields CDR1 SQVTM and CDR2 ANQGSEA. The CDR3 length is 13 residues. The CDR3, as DNA: TGCAGCGTTTTCGGACTAGCTCAATATGAGCAGTTCTTC. Encoded protein: CSVFGLAQYEQFF.

The gene calls are TRBV19 and TRBJ1-5; D is unresolved. This CDR3 contains 13 residues. V lost 5 bases, J lost 2 bases, and 7 bases lay in between. Germline lookup yields CDR1 LNHDA and CDR2 SQIVND (reference sequence). The CDR3, as DNA: TGTGCCAGTAGTTCCCGGGGCAATCAGCCCCAGCATTTT. This codes for CASSSRGNQPQHF.

The gene calls are TRBV2 and TRBJ1-2; D is perhaps TRBD1 (5 bases). The germline CDR1 and CDR2 sequences are SNHLY and FYNNEI. With 6 bases removed from V and 2 bases from J, the gap between germline ends came to 13 bases. The CDR3 contains 14 residues. The DNA of the CDR3 is TGTGCCAGCAGGCGGGACGTGAAAAACTATGGCTACACCTTC. It yields the protein CASRRDVKNYGYTF. The variable domain in full, with the rest retrieved from reference TRBV2 and TRBJ1-2, is EPEVTQTPSHQVTQMGQEVILRCVPISNHLYFYWYRQILGQKVEFLVSFYNNEISEKSEIFDDQFSVERPDGSNFTLKIRSTKLEDSAMYFCASRRDVKNYGYTFGSGTRLTVV.

In this sample, this clone turned up a few times. This chain links TRBV4-1 with TRBJ2-1, with TRBD2 matching over 8 bases. V trimming: 5 bases; J trimming: 6 bases; junction bases outside the gene matches: 15. This CDR3 region has 17 residues. Looked up from germline, CDR1 is MGHRA and CDR2 is YSYEKL. The CDR3 DNA sequence: TGCGCCAGCAGCACGATAGGAACTGGACTAGCAAGCAATGAGCAGTTCTTC. This codes for CASSTIGTGLASNEQFF.